The following is a TCR beta chain sequence with its context. Its antigen is still unknown. The reads were generated on an Illumina HiSeq 2000. The TCR beta cDNA libraries were made using 5'RACE template switching, a step that added both a universal primer site and unique molecular identifiers. cDNA synthesis was primed from the TCR beta constant segment and was followed by two successive PCR amplification steps. On the study's bioinformatics: MIGEC was used to demultiplex reads and group reads by UMI, and MiTCR was used to assemble and quantify clonotypes. To exclude erroneous sequences, any TCR cDNA sequence not supported by at least two reads was discarded. Downstream repertoire analysis used the tcR package, and clonotypes were matched across fractions by CDR3 nucleotide sequence plus V segment. VDJmatch was used to annotate antigen specificity against VDJdb, with one amino acid substitution allowed in CDR3. One entry per CDR3 protein sequence results from the TCRdb reprocessing of the reads, with DNA left out. The V and J calls here are based on TCRdb, not the publication. The sample table records about 390,000 distinct CDR3 sequences. Of the sample, about 10% is held by the ten largest clones.

Taken from cysteine to phenylalanine, the CDR3 has 20 residues. No DNA accompanies this entry. For CDR1 and CDR2, the germline V gene lists SGHAT and FQNNGV. These data belong to a study of T cells expressing NK-cell markers (dated by TCRdb to 2020 to 2022). Study-wide context: Three sorted T-cell subsets (CD3+CD56+NKG2C+, CD3+CD56+NKG2C- and CD3+CD56-NKG2C+) from about 8 donors had their TCR beta-chain repertoires profiled. Of the eight sequenced donors, seven were found to be HCMV-seropositive and one was found to be HCMV-seronegative. Randomly selected healthy volunteers, three men and five women, were used as the eight sequenced donors. The libraries were sequenced on Illumina HiSeq 2000/2500, MiSeq or NextSeq, producing 2 x 150 bp reads.

HCMV-specific IgG was detected in serum with a commercial ELISA kit to determine HCMV serostatus. Peripheral blood mononuclear cells were isolated from blood by Ficoll density gradient centrifugation. What the work shows at the level of the full study, not this receptor alone: Those dominant clonotypes were again the most abundant among CD3+CD56-NKG2C+ cells in a handful of donors, at about 28.3-65%. In over five donors, the dominant CD3+CD56+NKG2C+ clonotypes were among the top 10 CD8+ clonotypes and accounted for about 1.0-7.5% of CD8+ T cells. It remained unclear whether the expanded NKG2C-expressing T cell clones were specific for HCMV antigens.

Here the chain combines TRBV11-2 and TRBJ2-2; the D gene TCRdb calls, TRBD1, cannot be checked with no DNA. This TCR was sampled from a woman aged 45-60 years in good health. Donor details come from another sample of the same person, matched by shared clones. The sequenced material came from blood T cells: a sorted CD56 or NKG2C T cell subset, CD4+ or CD8+ T cells, or bulk PBMC T cells (not recorded which). The CDR3: CASSSWDRTTQKRRTGELFF.